The 20 T cell receptor beta chains listed next were all sequenced from one sample in a study of cytomegalovirus exposure and HLA in healthy donors. Primers included in the PCR were 60 Vbeta and 13 Jbeta primers. Assay: immunoSEQ multiplex PCR; the TCRdb copy retains only in-frame clones and omits some. The sample records 160,000 or so clones, around 78% being singletons. Sequenced material: PBMCs. Source of these receptors: a woman in her thirties or forties in good health and CMV-seronegative.

Here the CDR3 DNA reads TGTGCCAGCAGTTACTCGAACAGGGGGGACTATGGCTACACCTTC. This sequence encodes CASSYSNRGDYGYTF. The gene calls are TRBV6-5 and TRBJ1-2, with 8 bases fitting TRBD1. V was clipped by 0 bases and J by 3 bases; unmatched bases: 3. The V gene's germline CDR1 is MNHEY and CDR2 SVGAGI. This CDR3 is 15 amino acids long.

This clone has a handful of counts. This rearrangement joins TRBV7-8 to TRBJ2-3; TRBD2 matches at 7 bases. Trimming removed 5 bases from V and 0 bases from J; junction bases left unmatched: 8. The germline V gene has CDR1 SGHVS and CDR2 FQNEAQ. The CDR3 runs to 16 residues. The CDR3 reads CASSPNLGGSTDTQYF. CDR3 in DNA: TGTGCCAGCAGCCCCAACCTCGGGGGGAGCACAGATACGCAGTATTTT.

This clone has more than one count but fewer than ten. The V and J genes are TRBV7-9 and TRBJ2-7, with 11 bases matching TRBD2. The CDR3 loop spans 15 amino acids. Germline V gene sequence: CDR1 SEHNR, CDR2 FQNEAQ (reference sequence). The trim removed 1 base at V and 5 bases at J, leaving 4 bases unmatched. For the CDR3, the DNA is TGTGCCAGCAGCTTAGGTAGCGGGAGGGACCACGAGCAGTACTTC. This codes for CASSLGSGRDHEQYF.

The V gene is TRBV6-4, the J gene TRBJ2-7; TRBD1 matches 11 bases. Losses at the gene ends were 6 bases for V and 12 bases for J; bases not matched to a gene: 4. Germline CDR1 MRHNA, CDR2 SNTAGT. This CDR3 comprises 11 residues. CDR3 residues: CASRPGQGVYF. The DNA for the CDR3 is TGTGCCAGCAGACCGGGACAGGGGGTGTACTTC.

J is TRBJ2-1 and V is TRBV10-3; D possibly corresponds to TRBD2 (6 bases). The CDR3 loop spans 16 amino acids. The germline CDR1 and CDR2 sequences are ENHRY and SYGVKD. V was clipped by 5 bases and J by 7 bases, with 21 bases between them. The DNA for the CDR3 is TGTGCCATCAGTTCCGGTTTAGCGGAGTTGACGAATGAGCAGTTCTTC. Its protein product is CAISSGLAELTNEQFF.

This clone has a single count. The V call is TRBV25-1, the J call TRBJ2-3; tentative D call: TRBD2 (6 bases). The ends were cut back, 3 bases at V and 4 bases at J, with 14 bases in the middle. Germline V lookup: CDR1 MGHDK, CDR2 SYGVNS. The CDR3 loop spans 15 amino acids. This CDR3 reads CASSESGLIPDTQYF. The CDR3 DNA sequence: TGTGCCAGCAGTGAGAGCGGGCTGATCCCAGATACGCAGTATTTT.

This clone is a singleton in its sample. The genes are TRBV27 and TRBJ1-1; no reliable D call. The CDR3 consists of 13 residues. The germline V gene encodes CDR1 MNHEY and CDR2 SMNVEV (reference sequence). Trimming shortened V by 5 bases and J by 5 bases, and 12 bases separated the two germline ends. CDR3 loop: CASSTGIGTEAFF. The CDR3 DNA reads TGTGCCAGCAGTACCGGGATTGGGACTGAAGCTTTCTTT.

The gene calls are TRBV6-1 and TRBJ2-7; 11 bases match TRBD2. The CDR3 has 14 residues. The germline gives CDR1 MNHNS, CDR2 SASEGT. With 5 bases clipped from V and 2 bases from J, the junction kept 2 bases outside the gene matches. CDR3 amino acids: CASSPGLAAYEQYF. DNA of the CDR3: TGTGCCAGCAGTCCGGGACTAGCGGCCTACGAGCAGTACTTC.

The V call is TRBV11-2, the J call TRBJ2-3, with a weak D call TRBD1 (5 bases). Trimming shortened V by 3 bases and J by 3 bases, and 7 bases separated the two germline ends. CDR3 length: 13 residues. The germline V gene has CDR1 SGHAT and CDR2 FQNNGV. CDR3 nucleotide sequence: TGTGCCAGCAGCTTTAAGGGGACAGATACGCAGTATTTT. As protein: CASSFKGTDTQYF.

J is TRBJ2-3 and V is TRBV9, with D possibly TRBD1 on 6 matching bases. This CDR3 comprises 15 residues. Germline V gene data show CDR1 as SGDLS and CDR2 as YYNGEE. V was clipped by 0 bases and J by 0 bases, with 8 bases between them. The CDR3 loop reads CASSVEGQSTDTQYF. CDR3 nucleotide sequence: TGTGCCAGCAGCGTAGAAGGACAGAGCACAGATACGCAGTATTTT.

V is TRBV19 and J is TRBJ2-7; TRBD1 matches 7 bases. V lost 4 bases and J lost 6; bases outside the gene matches: 9. CDR1 is LNHDA and CDR2 is SQIVND in the germline V gene (reference sequence). This CDR3 contains 14 residues. As DNA, the CDR3 is TGTGCCAGTAGTAACCACCGGGACAGAATCGAGCAGTACTTC. This translates into CASSNHRDRIEQYF. Complete variable domain (other parts from reference TRBV19 and TRBJ2-7): DGGITQSPKYLFRKEGQNVTLSCEQNLNHDAMYWYRQDPGQGLRLIYYSQIVNDFQKGDIAEGYSVSREKKESFPLTVTSAQKNPTAFYLCASSNHRDRIEQYFGPGTRLTVT.

This clone was detected a few times. The CDR3 DNA reads TGCAGCGTTGAAGATAAGGGCGGGATAAGGTACAATGAGCAGTTCTTC. Translating it yields CSVEDKGGIRYNEQFF. This chain joins TRBV29-1 and TRBJ2-1; D possibly corresponds to TRBD2 (6 bases). Per the germline V gene, CDR1 is SQVTM and CDR2 is ANQGSEA. The CDR3 is 16 residues long. V shed 0 bases and J shed 4 bases, with 16 bases lying between them.

CDR3 residues: CASSLPVAGDPIQYF. In DNA form, the CDR3 reads TGTGCCAGCAGTTTACCGGTAGCGGGAGATCCCATTCAGTACTTC. The chain couples TRBV28 to TRBJ2-4; 9 positions agree with TRBD2. Germline V gene sequence: CDR1 MDHEN, CDR2 SYDVKM. With 2 bases clipped from V and 9 bases from J, the junction kept 8 bases outside the gene matches. The CDR3 extends over 15 amino acids.

This sequence joins TRBV28 and TRBJ1-1; TRBD1 matches at 8 bases. The CDR3 totals 15 residues. Germline CDR1 and CDR2: MDHEN and SYDVKM. V shed 6 bases, J shed 5 bases, and the junction held 11 bases outside the gene matches. The CDR3, as DNA: TGTGCCAGCAGCCCCGGCAGGGGGCACGTAACTGAAGCTTTCTTT. Its protein product is CASSPGRGHVTEAFF.

The chain carries TRBV14 and TRBJ1-2; TRBD1 matches 7 bases. Per germline, CDR1 SGHDN and CDR2 FVKESK. CDR3 length: 15 amino acids. With 4 bases clipped from V and 2 bases from J, the junction kept 7 bases outside the gene matches. CDR3 loop: CASSPGQAWNYGYTF. The DNA for the CDR3 is TGTGCCAGCAGCCCCGGACAGGCTTGGAACTATGGCTACACCTTC.

The gene calls are TRBV6-6 and TRBJ1-5; 7 bases align to TRBD1. CDR1 is MNHNY, CDR2 SVGAGI, per germline (reference sequence). CDR3 length equals 13 residues. The CDR3 sequence: CASEQGTYQPQHF. The CDR3 nucleotides are TGTGCGAGCGAACAGGGGACCTATCAGCCCCAGCATTTT.

The chain carries TRBV27 and TRBJ1-5; D is unclear. Germline V gene sequence: CDR1 MNHEY, CDR2 SMNVEV (reference sequence). V was shortened by 8 bases and J by 5 bases, with 16 bases between the two germline ends. This CDR3 contains 14 residues. CDR3 region: CASGGQALHQPQHF. CDR3 bases: TGTGCCAGCGGCGGGCAGGCCTTACATCAGCCCCAGCATTTT.

V gene TRBV11-3 combines with J gene TRBJ1-4; D unclear. The CDR3 is 12 amino acids. V gave up 5 bases and J gave up 5 bases, with 6 bases separating them. Germline lookup yields CDR1 SGHNT and CDR2 YENEEA. CDR3 coding DNA: TGTGCCAGCAGCCCGAGGAATGAAAAACTGTTTTTT. This sequence encodes CASSPRNEKLFF.

V usage is TRBV28 and J usage is TRBJ1-1, with TRBD1 matching 7 bases. Germline CDR1 reads MDHEN; CDR2 reads SYDVKM. J lost 6 bases, V lost 6 bases, and 10 bases had no gene match. This CDR3 contains 14 residues. The CDR3 protein is CASSSAGGTAEAFF. As DNA, the CDR3 is TGTGCCAGCAGCTCGGCAGGGGGGACAGCTGAAGCTTTCTTT.

CDR3 loop: CASSLARDRVPDEQFF. DNA of the CDR3: TGCGCCAGCAGCTTGGCTCGGGACAGGGTTCCCGATGAGCAGTTCTTC. The rearrangement uses TRBV5-1 and TRBJ2-1; TRBD1 matches at 9 bases. The germline V gene encodes CDR1 SGHRS and CDR2 YFSETQ. Trimming cost V 0 bases and J 8 bases; bases outside gene matches: 9. The CDR3 extends over 16 amino acids.